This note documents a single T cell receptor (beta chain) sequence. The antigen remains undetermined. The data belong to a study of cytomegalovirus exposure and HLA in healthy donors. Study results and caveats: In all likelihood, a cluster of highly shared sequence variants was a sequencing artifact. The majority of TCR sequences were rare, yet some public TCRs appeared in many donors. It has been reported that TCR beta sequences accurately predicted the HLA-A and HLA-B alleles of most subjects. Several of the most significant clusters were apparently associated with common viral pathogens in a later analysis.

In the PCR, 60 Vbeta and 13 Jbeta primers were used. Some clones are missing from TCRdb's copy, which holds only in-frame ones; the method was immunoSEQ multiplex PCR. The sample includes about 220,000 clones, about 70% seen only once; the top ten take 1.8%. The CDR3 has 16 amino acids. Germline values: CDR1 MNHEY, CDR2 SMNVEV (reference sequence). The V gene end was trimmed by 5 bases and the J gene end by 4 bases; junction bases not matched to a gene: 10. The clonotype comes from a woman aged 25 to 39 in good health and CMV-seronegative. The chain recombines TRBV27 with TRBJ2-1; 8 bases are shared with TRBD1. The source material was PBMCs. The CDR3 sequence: CASSNTGTGLYNEQFF. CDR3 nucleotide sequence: TGTGCCAGCAGTAATACCGGGACAGGCTTATACAATGAGCAGTTCTTC.